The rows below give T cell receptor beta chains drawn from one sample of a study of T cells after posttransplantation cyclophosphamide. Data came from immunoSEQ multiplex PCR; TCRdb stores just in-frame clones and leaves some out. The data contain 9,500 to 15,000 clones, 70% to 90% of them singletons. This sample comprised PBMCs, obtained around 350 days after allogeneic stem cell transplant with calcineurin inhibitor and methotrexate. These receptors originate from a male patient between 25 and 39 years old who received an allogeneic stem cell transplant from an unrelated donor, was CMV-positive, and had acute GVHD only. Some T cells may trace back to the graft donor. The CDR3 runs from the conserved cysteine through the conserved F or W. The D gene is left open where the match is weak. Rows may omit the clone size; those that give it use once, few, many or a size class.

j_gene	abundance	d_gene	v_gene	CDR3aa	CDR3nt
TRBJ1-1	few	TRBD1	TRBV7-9	CASRVTGGTEAFF	TGTGCCAGCAGAGTTACAGGGGGCACTGAAGCTTTCTTT
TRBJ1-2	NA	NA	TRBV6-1	CASSEGSLGVYGYTF	TGTGCCAGCAGTGAAGGGTCTTTAGGGGTCTATGGCTACACCTTC
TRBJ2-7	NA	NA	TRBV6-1	CASTERQGNYEQYF	TGTGCCAGCACCGAGCGTCAAGGCAACTACGAGCAGTACTTC
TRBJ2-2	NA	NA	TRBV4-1	CASSPVLMSAGELFF	TGCGCCAGCAGCCCGGTCTTGATGAGCGCCGGGGAGCTGTTTTTT
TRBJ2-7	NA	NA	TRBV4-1	CASSLDIFSSYEQYF	TGCGCCAGCAGCCTGGACATATTTAGCTCCTACGAGCAGTACTTC
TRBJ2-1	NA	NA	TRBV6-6	CASSPGAAYNEQFF	TGTGCCAGCAGTCCGGGAGCGGCGTACAATGAGCAGTTCTTC
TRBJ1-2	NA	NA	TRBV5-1	CASSPGGGADYGYTF	TGCGCCAGCAGCCCGGGTGGGGGCGCCGACTATGGCTACACCTTC
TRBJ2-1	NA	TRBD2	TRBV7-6	CASSIGTSGPNEQFF	TGTGCCAGCAGCATCGGGACTAGCGGTCCCAATGAGCAGTTCTTC
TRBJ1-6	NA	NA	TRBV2	CAARGGEGSPLHF	TGTGCCGCAAGAGGAGGGGAGGGGTCACCCCTCCACTTT
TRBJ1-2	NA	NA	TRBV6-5	CASSYPGTFGYTF	TGTGCCAGCAGTTACCCCGGGACATTTGGCTACACCTTC
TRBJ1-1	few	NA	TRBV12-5	CASEGIMNTEAFF	TGTGCTAGTGAGGGGATTATGAACACTGAAGCTTTCTTT
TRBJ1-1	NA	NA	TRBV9	CASDNFEAFF	TGTGCCAGTGACAACTTTGAAGCTTTCTTT
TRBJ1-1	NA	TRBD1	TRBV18	CASSGTGKNTEAFF	TGTGCCAGCTCGGGGACAGGGAAGAACACTGAAGCTTTCTTT
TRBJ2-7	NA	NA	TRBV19	CASSIKDGSGAEQYF	TGTGCCAGTAGTATTAAGGACGGAAGCGGCGCCGAGCAGTACTTC
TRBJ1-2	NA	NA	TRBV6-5	CASSYIKLGGYGYTF	TGTGCCAGCAGTTACATAAAACTCGGTGGCTATGGCTACACCTTC
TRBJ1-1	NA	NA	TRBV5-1	CASRSTLNTEAFF	TGCGCCAGCAGAAGCACCCTGAACACTGAAGCTTTCTTT
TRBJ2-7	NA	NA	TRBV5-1	CASRGLQGHYEQYF	TGCGCCAGCAGGGGATTACAGGGACACTACGAGCAGTACTTC
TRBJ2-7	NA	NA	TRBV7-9	CASSRKGYEQYF	TGTGCCAGCAGCCGGAAGGGGTACGAGCAGTACTTC
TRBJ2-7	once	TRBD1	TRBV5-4	CASSSQTGASNEQYF	TGTGCCAGCAGCTCCCAGACAGGGGCTAGCAACGAGCAGTACTTC
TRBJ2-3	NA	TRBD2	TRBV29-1	CSVVGGLADYTDTQYF	TGCAGCGTTGTTGGTGGTCTAGCGGATTACACAGATACGCAGTATTTT
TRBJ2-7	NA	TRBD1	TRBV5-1	CASSLDRGNEQYF	TGCGCCAGCAGCCTGGACAGGGGGAACGAGCAGTACTTC
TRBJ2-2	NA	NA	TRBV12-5	CASGPPRLGRTENTGELFF	TGTGCTAGTGGCCCCCCTCGACTTGGAAGAACGGAGAACACCGGGGAGCTGTTTTTT
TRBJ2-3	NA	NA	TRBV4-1	CASSTRGGASTDTQYF	TGCGCCAGCAGCACTCGAGGGGGGGCTAGCACAGATACGCAGTATTTT
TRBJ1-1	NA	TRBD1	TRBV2	CASTGGPTEAFF	TGTGCCAGCACAGGGGGGCCTACTGAAGCTTTCTTT
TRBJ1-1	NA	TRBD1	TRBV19	CASSTAGTGNTEAFF	TGTGCCAGTAGTACAGCCGGGACAGGGAACACTGAAGCTTTCTTT
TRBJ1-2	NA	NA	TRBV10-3	CAISESQGSNYGYTF	TGTGCCATCAGTGAATCACAGGGCTCTAACTATGGCTACACCTTC
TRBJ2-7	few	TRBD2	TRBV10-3	CAISQLTSGGDEQYF	TGTGCCATCAGTCAATTGACTAGCGGGGGGGACGAGCAGTACTTC
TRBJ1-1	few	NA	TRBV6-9	CARGTQRNTEAFF	TGTGCCAGGGGGACTCAAAGGAACACTGAAGCTTTCTTT
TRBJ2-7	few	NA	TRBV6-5	CASRSVDFYEQYF	TGTGCCAGCAGGTCCGTAGACTTCTACGAGCAGTACTTC
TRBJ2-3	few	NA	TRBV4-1	CASSDPRASLSTDTQYF	TGCGCCAGCAGTGACCCGAGAGCTAGCTTGAGTACAGATACGCAGTATTTT
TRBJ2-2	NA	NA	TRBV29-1	CSVSSSVGARTGELFF	TGCAGCGTTTCCTCCTCGGTCGGTGCACGCACCGGGGAGCTGTTTTTT
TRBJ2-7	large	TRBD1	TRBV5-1	CASSPGQGAVEQYF	TGCGCCAGCAGCCCTGGACAGGGGGCTGTCGAGCAGTACTTC
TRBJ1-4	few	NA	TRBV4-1	CASSQGRGTTNEKLFF	TGCGCCAGCAGCCAAGGTCGGGGAACAACTAATGAAAAACTGTTTTTT
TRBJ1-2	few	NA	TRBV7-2	CASTLTKRNGYTF	TGTGCCAGCACCTTGACCAAGCGAAATGGCTACACCTTC
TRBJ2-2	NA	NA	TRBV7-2	CASSSPWGRNTGELFF	TGTGCCAGCAGCTCCCCATGGGGGCGGAACACCGGGGAGCTGTTTTTT
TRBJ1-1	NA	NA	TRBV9	CASSVLAGFNTEAFF	TGTGCCAGCAGCGTCCTGGCAGGGTTCAACACTGAAGCTTTCTTT
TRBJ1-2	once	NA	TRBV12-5	CASGLVPEGRSGGYTF	TGTGCTAGTGGTTTGGTACCGGAGGGGCGCTCTGGGGGCTACACCTTC
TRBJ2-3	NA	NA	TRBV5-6	CASSLGTTDTQYF	TGTGCCAGCAGCCTGGGGACTACAGATACGCAGTATTTT
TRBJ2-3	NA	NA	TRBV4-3	CASTGSYSTDTQYF	TGCGCCAGCACTGGGAGCTATAGCACAGATACGCAGTATTTT
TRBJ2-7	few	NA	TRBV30	CAWSSSADEQYF	TGTGCCTGGAGCTCCAGCGCGGACGAGCAGTACTTC
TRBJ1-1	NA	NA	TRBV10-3	CAIGGAQRNTEAFF	TGTGCCATCGGGGGGGCTCAAAGGAACACTGAAGCTTTCTTT
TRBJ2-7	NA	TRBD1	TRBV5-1	CASSLGTGAYEQYF	TGCGCCAGCAGCCTCGGGACAGGGGCCTACGAGCAGTACTTC